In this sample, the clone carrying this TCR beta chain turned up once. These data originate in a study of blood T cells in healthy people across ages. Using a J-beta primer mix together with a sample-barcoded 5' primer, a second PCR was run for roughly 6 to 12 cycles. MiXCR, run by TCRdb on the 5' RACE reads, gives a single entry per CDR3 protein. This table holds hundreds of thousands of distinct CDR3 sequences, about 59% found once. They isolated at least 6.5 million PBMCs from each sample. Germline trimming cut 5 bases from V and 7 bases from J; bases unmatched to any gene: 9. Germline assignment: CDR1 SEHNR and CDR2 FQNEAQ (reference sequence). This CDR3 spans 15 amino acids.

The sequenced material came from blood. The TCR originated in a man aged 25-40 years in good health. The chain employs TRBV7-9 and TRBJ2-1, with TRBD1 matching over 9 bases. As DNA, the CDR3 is TGTGCCAGCAGCACAACAGGGGGCGTTGGGAATGAGCAGTTCTTC. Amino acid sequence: CASSTTGGVGNEQFF.